A selection of T cell receptor beta chains follows, all from one sample in a study of vaccination and CD4 T cells after COVID-19. Their antigens are not known. TCRdb fed the PCR reads into MiXCR, producing one record per CDR3 protein. The sample includes about 20,000 distinct CDR3 sequences, 44% of them seen just once. Specimen: CD4+ T cells from blood, cultured in vitro, collected before SARS-CoV-2 vaccination. These TCRs come from a human donor who had recovered from COVID-19. Each CDR3 is given with its conserved first and last residue. The D gene is left open where the match is weak. Expanded clones are given a class, and other clones once, few, many or no size at all.

-	TRBV10-3	few	TRBJ1-2	TGTGCCATCAGGCGGGACGTCGGCAACTATGGCTACACCTTC	CAIRRDVGNYGYTF
-	TRBV6-1	-	TRBJ1-2	TGTGCCAGCAGTAAAGGGGCAGTTGGCTACACCTTC	CASSKGAVGYTF
TRBD2	TRBV27	-	TRBJ2-3	TGTGCCAGCAGTTTAGGTAGCGGGACTGATACGCAGTATTTT	CASSLGSGTDTQYF
TRBD1	TRBV7-9	-	TRBJ1-1	TGTGCCAGCAGCGGGCGACAGGGAGAGAACACTGAAGCTTTCTTT	CASSGRQGENTEAFF
-	TRBV30	-	TRBJ2-5	TGTGCCTGGAGTGTACAAGGGGAGACCCAGTACTTC	CAWSVQGETQYF
-	TRBV29-1	-	TRBJ2-2	TGCAGCGCTGCGGTGCGCCCCCGGAACACCGGGGAGCTGTTTTTT	CSAAVRPRNTGELFF
TRBD2	TRBV7-2	few	TRBJ2-1	TGTGCCAGCAGCTTAGCAGCGGGGAGGTACAATGAGCAGTTCTTC	CASSLAAGRYNEQFF
TRBD2	TRBV2	-	TRBJ2-2	TGTGCCAGCAGTGAACTAGCGGGAGTCGCCGGGGAGCTGTTTTTT	CASSELAGVAGELFF
-	TRBV7-9	-	TRBJ1-2	TGTGCCAGCAGCTTAGTCACAGGGTCTGGGGGCTACACCTTC	CASSLVTGSGGYTF
TRBD1	TRBV30	once	TRBJ2-7	TGTGCCTGGGAACCGGGACAGGGGACCTACGAGCAGTACTTC	CAWEPGQGTYEQYF
TRBD1	TRBV11-2	few	TRBJ1-2	TGTGCCAGCAGCTCGGGACAGCCCGGGGACTATGGCTACACCTTC	CASSSGQPGDYGYTF
-	TRBV6-1	-	TRBJ1-2	TGTGCCAGCAGCGAGGGAAACTTCCTCTATGGCTACACCTTC	CASSEGNFLYGYTF